This is a list of T cell receptor beta chains from one sample in a study of vaccination and CD4 T cells after COVID-19. These receptors lack a known antigen. MiXCR, applied by TCRdb to the PCR reads, yields one record per CDR3 protein. In the table there are thousands of distinct CDR3 sequences, less than 65% of which are singletons. The sequenced material came from CD4+ T cells from blood, cultured in vitro. These receptors were obtained from a human donor in good health. The CDR3 runs from the conserved cysteine through the conserved F or W. D genes are given only for firm matches.

>11|TRBV6-1|TRBJ1-1|-
CASRDGAEAFF
>13|TRBV15|TRBJ2-5|-
CATSRVGGETQYF
>11|TRBV7-2|TRBJ2-5|-
CASSLSETQYF
>16|TRBV6-5|TRBJ2-1|TRBD2
CASSYRRGDSYNEQFF
>13|TRBV7-8|TRBJ2-3|-
CASSLDQPDTQYF
>11|TRBV10-1|TRBJ1-1|-
CASRDGSEAFF
>17|TRBV19|TRBJ1-5|TRBD1
CASKFGGGTGGVQPQHF
>15|TRBV5-1|TRBJ2-7|-
CASSLGGALAYEQYF
>14|TRBV6-1|TRBJ1-1|-
CASNRDTAGTEAFF
>13|TRBV6-2/TRBV6-3|TRBJ2-3|-
CASMSYYTDTQYF
>16|TRBV7-2|TRBJ1-1|-
CASSLAGPQWSTEAFF
>13|TRBV19|TRBJ1-5|-
CASNWGANQPQHF
>16|TRBV6-1|TRBJ1-5|TRBD1
CASSEQGTGRNQPQHF
>15|TRBV20-1|TRBJ2-2|TRBD1
CSARERNRGQGELFF
>16|TRBV28|TRBJ2-2|-
CASSRWGRGTTGELFF
>12|TRBV24-1|TRBJ1-5|-
CATSDPGGPQHF
>15|TRBV15|TRBJ1-2|TRBD1
CATSRGQGISYGYTF
>14|TRBV19|TRBJ2-1|-
CASSIKAWPNEQFF